Listed here are 2 T cell receptor beta chains from one sample, sequenced in a study of T cell responses to AZD1222 COVID-19 vaccine. Profiling relied on immunoSEQ multiplex PCR, and the TCRdb table lists in-frame clones only, not all of them. The sample lists 150,000 to 190,000 clones; approximately 87% were seen once. The source material was peripheral blood, sampled 28 days after the second AZD1222 dose. Receptor source: an adult who received the AZD1222 COVID-19 vaccine.

The V gene is TRBV19, the J gene TRBJ1-1, with TRBD1 matching 9 bases. The V gene's germline CDR1 is LNHDA and CDR2 SQIVND (reference sequence). Germline trimming cut 8 bases from V and 10 bases from J; bases unmatched to any gene: 8. CDR3 length: 12 amino acids. The CDR3 reads CASGNRGLAAFF. The CDR3 bases are TGTGCCAGTGGGAACAGGGGGCTGGCAGCTTTCTTT.

The chain carries TRBV5-6 and TRBJ2-3; 7 bases map to TRBD1. CDR3 length: 14 amino acids. Unmatched junction bases numbered 2, after V lost 0 bases and J lost 4 bases. CDR1 and CDR2 (germline): SGHDT, YYEEEE. DNA of the CDR3: TGTGCCAGCAGCTTGGGTCAGGGGGCAGATACGCAGTATTTT. Translating it yields CASSLGQGADTQYF. The whole variable domain, remainder taken from reference TRBV5-6 and TRBJ2-3, is DAGVTQSPTHLIKTRGQQVTLRCSPKSGHDTVSWYQQALGQGPQFIFQYYEEEERQRGNFPDRFSGHQFPNYSSELNVNALLLGDSALYLCASSLGQGADTQYFGPGTRLTVL.